By sample share, the clone carrying this T cell receptor beta chain is medium-sized (0.01 to 0.1%). Its specificity is not known. TCRdb called the reads again in MiXCR, with one record for every CDR3 protein. The table lists 9,700 or so distinct CDR3 sequences, 26% of them singletons, with about 8.6% in the top ten. The sample originates from a study of liver allograft versus peripheral blood T cells. At the level of the study: Transplanted-liver and recipient peripheral blood T cell receptor repertoires were compared.

Germline V gene data show CDR1 as MDHEN and CDR2 as SYDVKM. The CDR3 is 13 amino acids. Trimming removed 5 bases at V and 10 bases at J, with 14 bases between. Whole-study results and caveats: A difference was reportedly observed between T cell receptor repertoires inside liver allografts and those in peripheral blood.

The rearrangement joins TRBV28 to TRBJ1-4, with a weak D call TRBD1 (5 bases). The clonotype comes from a human patient who had a liver transplant. Some T cells here may be from the graft donor. CDR3 loop: CASSKRDGGKLFF. The CDR3 DNA reads TGTGCCAGCAGTAAAAGGGACGGCGGAAAACTGTTTTTT.